This TCR beta chain was retrieved from a study of cytomegalovirus exposure and HLA in healthy donors. Clones were sequenced by immunoSEQ multiplex PCR, and TCRdb holds only the in-frame ones, with some missing. The repertoire holds 150,000 to 200,000 clones, 85% seen once, with about a sixth in the top ten. This CDR3 comprises 17 residues. Germline-derived CDR1 and CDR2 are SGHRS and YFSETQ. Trimming removed 4 bases from V and 2 bases from J; junction bases left unmatched: 9. The donors were members of the validation cohort comprising some 130 subjects, separate from the roughly 670-subject first cohort. Findings and caveats of the study: The study flagged approximately 180 TCR beta chains as cytomegalovirus-associated.

On this clone: Antigen unknown.

The sequenced sample was PBMCs. This chain uses TRBV5-1 with TRBJ2-5; TRBD2 agrees at 12 bases. This TCR derives from a man between 18 and 29 years old in good health and CMV-seropositive. In nucleotides, the CDR3 is TGCGCCAGCAGCCGAGGACTAGCGGGAAACCTACAAGAGACCCAGTACTTC. Protein sequence: CASSRGLAGNLQETQYF.